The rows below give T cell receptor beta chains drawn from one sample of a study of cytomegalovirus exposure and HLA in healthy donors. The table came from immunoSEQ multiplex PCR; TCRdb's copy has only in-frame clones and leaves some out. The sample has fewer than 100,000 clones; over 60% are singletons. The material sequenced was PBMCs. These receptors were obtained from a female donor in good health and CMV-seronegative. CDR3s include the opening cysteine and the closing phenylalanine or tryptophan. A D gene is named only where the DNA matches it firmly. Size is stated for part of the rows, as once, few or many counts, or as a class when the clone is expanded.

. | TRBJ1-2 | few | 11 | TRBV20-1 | TGCAGTGCTGCAGACATCTATGGCTACACCTTC | CSAADIYGYTF
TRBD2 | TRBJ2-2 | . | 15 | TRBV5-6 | TGTGCCAGCAGCTTAGCGGGGGGGCACACCGGGGAGCTGTTTTTT | CASSLAGGHTGELFF
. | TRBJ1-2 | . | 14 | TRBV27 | TGTGCCAGCAGTTCGGGTCCCCTACTCTATGGCTACACCTTC | CASSSGPLLYGYTF
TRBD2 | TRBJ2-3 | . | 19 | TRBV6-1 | TGTGCCAGCAGTGAAAGTGGGACTAGCGGGAGGAGGAGGACAGATACGCAGTATTTT | CASSESGTSGRRRTDTQYF
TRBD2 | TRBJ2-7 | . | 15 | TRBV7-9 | TGTGCCAGCATGGGACTAGCGGGAGAAGTCTACGAGCAGTACTTC | CASMGLAGEVYEQYF
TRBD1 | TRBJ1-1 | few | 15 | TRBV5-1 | TGCGCCAGCAGCTTGGAGTCGTGGGGGGACAGTGAAGCTTTCTTT | CASSLESWGDSEAFF
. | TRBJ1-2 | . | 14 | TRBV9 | TGTGCCAGCAGCGCGGGGGTGGGACTCTATGGCTACACCTTC | CASSAGVGLYGYTF
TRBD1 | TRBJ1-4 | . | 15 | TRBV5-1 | TGCGCCAGCAGCTCGACAGGGGACACTAATGAAAAACTGTTTTTT | CASSSTGDTNEKLFF
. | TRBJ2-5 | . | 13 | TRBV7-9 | TGTGCCAGCAGCTGGGCAGGGCAAGAGACCCAGTACTTC | CASSWAGQETQYF
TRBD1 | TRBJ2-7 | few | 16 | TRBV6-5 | TGTGCCAGCAGTTACCCCGGGACAGGAAAAGACTACGAGCAGTACTTC | CASSYPGTGKDYEQYF
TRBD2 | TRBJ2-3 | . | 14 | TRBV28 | TGTGCCAGCAGTTTGGCGGGGGGCCAAGATACGCAGTATTTT | CASSLAGGQDTQYF
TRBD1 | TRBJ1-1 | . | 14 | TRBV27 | TGTGCCAGCAGCAGACAGGGCCTTCCCACTGAAGCTTTCTTT | CASSRQGLPTEAFF
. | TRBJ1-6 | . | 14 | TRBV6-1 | TGTGCCAGCAGTGGGGGGGGCCCTAATTCACCCCTCCACTTT | CASSGGGPNSPLHF
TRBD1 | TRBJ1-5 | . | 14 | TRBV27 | TGTGCCAGCAGTTGGACAGGGGGCAATCAGCCCCAGCATTTT | CASSWTGGNQPQHF
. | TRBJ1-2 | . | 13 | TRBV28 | TGTGCCAGCAAGACAGCCCCTAACTATGGCTACACCTTC | CASKTAPNYGYTF
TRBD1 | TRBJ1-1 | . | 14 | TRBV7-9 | TGTGCCAGCAGCGACGGTACAGGGGACACTGAAGCTTTCTTT | CASSDGTGDTEAFF
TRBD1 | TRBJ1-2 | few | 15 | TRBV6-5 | TGTGCCAGCAGCCAGGACAGGGGCTTTAACTATGGCTACACCTTC | CASSQDRGFNYGYTF
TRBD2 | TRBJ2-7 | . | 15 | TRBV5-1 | TGCGCCAGCACTTCGGGACTAGCGGGACCCCCCGAGCAGTACTTC | CASTSGLAGPPEQYF
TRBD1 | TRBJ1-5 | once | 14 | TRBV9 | TGTGCCAGCAGCGTAGACACAGGGGGTCAGCCCCAGCATTTT | CASSVDTGGQPQHF
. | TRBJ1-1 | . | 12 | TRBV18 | TGTGCCAGCTCACCCCAGAACACTGAAGCTTTCTTT | CASSPQNTEAFF
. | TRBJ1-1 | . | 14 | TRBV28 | TGTGCCAGCAGTTTAACGGGGGTCCAAGTAGAAGCTTTCTTT | CASSLTGVQVEAFF
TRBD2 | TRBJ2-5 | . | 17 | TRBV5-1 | TGCGCCAGCAGCTTATTGACTAGCGGGAGGGCCGGGGAGACCCAGTACTTC | CASSLLTSGRAGETQYF
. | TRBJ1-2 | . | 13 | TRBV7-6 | TGTGCCAGCAGCTTATCAGGGGTCGGTGGCTACACCTTC | CASSLSGVGGYTF
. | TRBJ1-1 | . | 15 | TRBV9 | TGTGCCAGCACCCCGACCCCGGTAGGGGTCACTGAAGCTTTCTTT | CASTPTPVGVTEAFF
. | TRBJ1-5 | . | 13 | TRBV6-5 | TGTGCCAGCAGTTATAAGGGGAATCAGCCCCAGCATTTT | CASSYKGNQPQHF
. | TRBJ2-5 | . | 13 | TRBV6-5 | TGTGCCAGCAGTTACCTCCCCCAAGAGACCCAGTACTTC | CASSYLPQETQYF
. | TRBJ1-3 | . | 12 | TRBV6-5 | TGTGCCAGCCATGGGCAGGGCAACACCATATATTTT | CASHGQGNTIYF
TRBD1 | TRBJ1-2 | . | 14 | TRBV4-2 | TGTGCCAGCAGCCAAGAGACAGGGTTTGATGGCTACACCTTC | CASSQETGFDGYTF
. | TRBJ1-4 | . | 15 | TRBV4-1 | TGCGCCAGCAGCCAGATCTACAGGGAGAATGAAAAACTGTTTTTT | CASSQIYRENEKLFF
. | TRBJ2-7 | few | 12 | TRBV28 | TGTGCCAGCAGTGCCTGGTCGGACGAGCAGTACTTC | CASSAWSDEQYF
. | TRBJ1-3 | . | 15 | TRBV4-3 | TGCGCCAGCAGCCCTCACCGCGGGGCTGGAAACACCATATATTTT | CASSPHRGAGNTIYF
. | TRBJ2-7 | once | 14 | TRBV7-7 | TGTGCTAGCAGCCCTACCTTGGAGGGAGGCGAGCAGTACTTC | CASSPTLEGGEQYF
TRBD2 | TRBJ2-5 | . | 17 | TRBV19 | TGTGCCAGTAGTATCCGGCTAGCGGGGGGGCCCCAAGAGACCCAGTACTTC | CASSIRLAGGPQETQYF
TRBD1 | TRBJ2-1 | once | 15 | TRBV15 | TGTGCCACCAGCAGGCCGGACAGGAGGTACAATGAGCAGTTCTTC | CATSRPDRRYNEQFF
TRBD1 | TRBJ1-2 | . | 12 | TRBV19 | TGTGCCAGTAGACAGGGGACCTATGGCTACACCTTC | CASRQGTYGYTF
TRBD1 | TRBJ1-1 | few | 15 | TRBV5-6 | TGTGCCAGCAGCTCACTCTGGACAGGGCGGACTGAAGCTTTCTTT | CASSSLWTGRTEAFF
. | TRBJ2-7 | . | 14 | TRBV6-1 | TGTGCCAGCAGTGAGACATTGAGCTCCTACGAGCAGTACTTC | CASSETLSSYEQYF
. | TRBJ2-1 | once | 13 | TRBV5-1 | TGCGCCAGCAGCTTGGGCCAGGTCAATGAGCAGTTCTTC | CASSLGQVNEQFF
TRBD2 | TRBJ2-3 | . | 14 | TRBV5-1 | TGCGCCAGCAGCGCTAGCGGGAGGGCAGATACGCAGTATTTT | CASSASGRADTQYF
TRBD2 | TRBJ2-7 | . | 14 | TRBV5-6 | TGTGCCAGCACCCTCGGACTAGCGAGCTTTGAGCAGTACTTC | CASTLGLASFEQYF
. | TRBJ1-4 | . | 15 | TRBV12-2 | TGTGCAAGTCGCTTATCCAGGGGGGCTAATGAAAAACTGTTTTTT | CASRLSRGANEKLFF